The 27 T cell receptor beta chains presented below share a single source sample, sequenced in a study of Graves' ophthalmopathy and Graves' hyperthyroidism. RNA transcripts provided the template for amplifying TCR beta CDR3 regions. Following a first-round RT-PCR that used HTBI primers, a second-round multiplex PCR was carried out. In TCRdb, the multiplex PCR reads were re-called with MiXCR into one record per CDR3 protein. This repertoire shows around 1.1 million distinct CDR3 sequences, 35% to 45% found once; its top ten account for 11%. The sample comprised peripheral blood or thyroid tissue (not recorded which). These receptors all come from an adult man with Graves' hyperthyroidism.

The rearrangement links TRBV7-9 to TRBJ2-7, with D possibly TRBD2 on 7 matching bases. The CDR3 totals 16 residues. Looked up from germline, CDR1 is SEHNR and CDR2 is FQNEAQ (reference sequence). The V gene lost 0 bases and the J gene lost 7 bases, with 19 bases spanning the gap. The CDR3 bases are TGTGCCAGCAGCTTAGCTACAGGGTTTGGGAGGGGAGAGCAGTACTTC. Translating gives CASSLATGFGRGEQYF.

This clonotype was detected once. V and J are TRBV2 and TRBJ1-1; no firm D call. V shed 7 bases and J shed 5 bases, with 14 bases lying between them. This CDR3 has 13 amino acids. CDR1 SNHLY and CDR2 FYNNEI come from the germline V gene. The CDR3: CASIALVGTEAFF. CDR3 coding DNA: TGTGCCAGCATCGCCCTTGTAGGGACTGAAGCTTTCTTT.

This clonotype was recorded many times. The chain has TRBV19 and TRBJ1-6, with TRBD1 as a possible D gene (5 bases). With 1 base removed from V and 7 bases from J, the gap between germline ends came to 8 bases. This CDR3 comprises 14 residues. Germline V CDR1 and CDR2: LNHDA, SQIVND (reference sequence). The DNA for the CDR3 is TGTGCCAGTAGTATAGGAGGGACCAATTCACCCCTCCACTTT. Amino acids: CASSIGGTNSPLHF.

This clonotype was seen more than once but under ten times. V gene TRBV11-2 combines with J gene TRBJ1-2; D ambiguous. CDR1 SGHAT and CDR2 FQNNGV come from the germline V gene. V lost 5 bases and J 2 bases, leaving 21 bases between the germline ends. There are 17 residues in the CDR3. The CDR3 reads CASSHLMDFMGNYGYTF. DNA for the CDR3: TGTGCCAGCAGCCACTTAATGGACTTCATGGGGAACTATGGCTACACCTTC.

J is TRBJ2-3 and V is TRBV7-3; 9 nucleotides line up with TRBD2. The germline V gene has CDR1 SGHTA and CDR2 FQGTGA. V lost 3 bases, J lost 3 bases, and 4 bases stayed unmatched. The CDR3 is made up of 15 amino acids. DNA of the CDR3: TGTGCCAGCAGCTTTAGCGGGAGAAGGACAGATACGCAGTATTTT. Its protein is CASSFSGRRTDTQYF.

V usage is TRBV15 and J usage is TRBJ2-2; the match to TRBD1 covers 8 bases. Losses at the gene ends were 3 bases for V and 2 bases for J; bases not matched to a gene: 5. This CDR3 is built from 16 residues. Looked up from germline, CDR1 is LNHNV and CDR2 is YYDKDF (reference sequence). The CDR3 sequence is CATSSLTGVNTGELFF. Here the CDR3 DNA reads TGTGCCACCAGCAGTTTGACAGGGGTTAACACCGGGGAGCTGTTTTTT.

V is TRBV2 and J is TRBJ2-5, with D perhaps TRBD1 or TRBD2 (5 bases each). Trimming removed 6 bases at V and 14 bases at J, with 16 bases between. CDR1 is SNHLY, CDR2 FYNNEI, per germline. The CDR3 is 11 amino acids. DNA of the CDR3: TGTGCCAGCAGCTCCACGGGGCGACATTACTTC. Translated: CASSSTGRHYF.

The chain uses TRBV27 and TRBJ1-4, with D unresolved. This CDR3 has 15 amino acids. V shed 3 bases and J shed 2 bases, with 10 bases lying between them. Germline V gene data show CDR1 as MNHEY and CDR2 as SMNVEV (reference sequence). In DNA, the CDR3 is TGTGCCAGCAGTTTTAGCCGTCCGACTAATGAAAAACTGTTTTTT. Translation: CASSFSRPTNEKLFF. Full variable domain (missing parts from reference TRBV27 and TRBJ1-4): EAQVTQNPRYLITVTGKKLTVTCSQNMNHEYMSWYRQDPGLGLRQIYYSMNVEVTDKGDVPEGYKVSRKEKRNFPLILESPSPNQTSLYFCASSFSRPTNEKLFFGSGTQLSVL.

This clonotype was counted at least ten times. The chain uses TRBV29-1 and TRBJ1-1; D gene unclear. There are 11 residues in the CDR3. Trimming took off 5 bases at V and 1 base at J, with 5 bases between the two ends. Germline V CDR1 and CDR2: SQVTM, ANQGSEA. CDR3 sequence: CSVSWNTEAFF. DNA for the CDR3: TGCAGCGTTTCATGGAACACTGAAGCTTTCTTT. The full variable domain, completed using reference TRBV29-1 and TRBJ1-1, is SAVISQKPSRDICQRGTSLTIQCQVDSQVTMMFWYRQQPGQSLTLIATANQGSEATYESGFVIDKFPISRPNLTFSTLTVSNMSPEDSSIYLCSVSWNTEAFFGQGTRLTVV.

The CDR3 nucleotides read TGCAGCATAGGACAGGTCCACTACGAGCAGTACTTC. This sequence encodes CSIGQVHYEQYF. The rearrangement links TRBV29-1 to TRBJ2-7; 7 bases are shared with TRBD1. CDR1 and CDR2 from the germline V gene are SQVTM and ANQGSEA. Trimming removed 8 bases from V and 3 bases from J; junction bases left unmatched: 7. This CDR3 region has 12 residues.

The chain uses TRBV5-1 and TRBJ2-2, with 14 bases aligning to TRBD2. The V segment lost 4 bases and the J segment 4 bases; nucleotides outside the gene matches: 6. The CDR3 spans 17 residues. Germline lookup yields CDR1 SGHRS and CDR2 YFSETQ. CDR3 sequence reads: CASSPGLAGGSTGELFF. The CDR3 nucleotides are TGCGCCAGCAGCCCTGGACTAGCGGGAGGTTCCACCGGGGAGCTGTTTTTT.

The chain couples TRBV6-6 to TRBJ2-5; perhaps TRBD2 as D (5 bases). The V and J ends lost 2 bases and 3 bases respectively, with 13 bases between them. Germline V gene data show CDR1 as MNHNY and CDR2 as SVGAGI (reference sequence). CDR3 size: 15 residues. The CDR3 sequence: CASSYRLAKKETQYF. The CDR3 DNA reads TGTGCCAGCAGTTACCGGCTAGCAAAGAAAGAGACCCAGTACTTC.

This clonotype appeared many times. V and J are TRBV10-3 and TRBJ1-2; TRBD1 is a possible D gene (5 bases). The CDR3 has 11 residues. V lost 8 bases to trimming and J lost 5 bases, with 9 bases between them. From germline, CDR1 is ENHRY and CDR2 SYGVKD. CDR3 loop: CAISGGYGYTF. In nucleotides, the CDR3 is TGTGCCATCTCCGGGGGGTATGGCTACACCTTC.

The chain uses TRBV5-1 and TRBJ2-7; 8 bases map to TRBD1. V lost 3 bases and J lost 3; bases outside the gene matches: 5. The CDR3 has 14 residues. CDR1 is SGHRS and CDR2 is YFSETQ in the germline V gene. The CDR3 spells CASSSPGQDYEQYF. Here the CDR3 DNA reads TGCGCCAGCAGCTCTCCGGGACAGGACTACGAGCAGTACTTC.

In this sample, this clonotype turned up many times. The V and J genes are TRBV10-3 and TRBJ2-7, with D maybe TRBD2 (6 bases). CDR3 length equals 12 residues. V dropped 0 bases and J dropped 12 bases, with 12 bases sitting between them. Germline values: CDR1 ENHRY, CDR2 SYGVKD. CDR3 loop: CAISESLRGSYF. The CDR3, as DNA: TGTGCCATCAGTGAGTCGTTGCGGGGTTCGTACTTC.

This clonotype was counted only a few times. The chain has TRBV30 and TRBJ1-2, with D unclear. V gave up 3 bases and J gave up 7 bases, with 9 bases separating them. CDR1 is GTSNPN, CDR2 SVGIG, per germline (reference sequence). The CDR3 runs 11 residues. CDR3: CAWRALGGYTF. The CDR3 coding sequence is TGTGCCTGGAGGGCACTGGGTGGCTACACCTTC. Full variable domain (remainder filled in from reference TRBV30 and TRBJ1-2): SQTIHQWPATLVQPVGSPLSLECTVEGTSNPNLYWYRQAAGRGLQLLFYSVGIGQISSEVPQNLSASRPQDRQFILSSKKLLLSDSGFYLCAWRALGGYTFGSGTRLTVV.

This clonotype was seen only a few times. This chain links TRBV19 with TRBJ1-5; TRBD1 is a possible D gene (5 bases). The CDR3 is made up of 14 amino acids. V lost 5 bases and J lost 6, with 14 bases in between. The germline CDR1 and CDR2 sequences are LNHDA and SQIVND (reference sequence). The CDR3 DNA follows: TGTGCCAGTAGTGCCCCCGGGGGGGGTCAGCCCCAGCATTTT. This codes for CASSAPGGGQPQHF. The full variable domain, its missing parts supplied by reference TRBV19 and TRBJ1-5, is DGGITQSPKYLFRKEGQNVTLSCEQNLNHDAMYWYRQDPGQGLRLIYYSQIVNDFQKGDIAEGYSVSREKKESFPLTVTSAQKNPTAFYLCASSAPGGGQPQHFGDGTRLSIL.

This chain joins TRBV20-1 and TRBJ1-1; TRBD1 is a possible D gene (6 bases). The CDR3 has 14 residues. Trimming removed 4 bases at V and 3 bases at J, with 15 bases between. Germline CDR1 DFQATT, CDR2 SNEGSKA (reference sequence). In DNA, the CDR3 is TGCAGTGCTACGTATACGGGGGCCCACACTGAAGCTTTCTTT. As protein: CSATYTGAHTEAFF.

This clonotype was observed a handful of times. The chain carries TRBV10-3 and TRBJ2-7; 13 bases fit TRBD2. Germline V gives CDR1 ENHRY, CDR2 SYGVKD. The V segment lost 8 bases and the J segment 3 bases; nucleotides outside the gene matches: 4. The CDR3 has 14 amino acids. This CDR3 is CAIRGTSGNYEQYF. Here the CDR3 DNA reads TGTGCCATCCGAGGGACTAGCGGGAACTACGAGCAGTACTTC.

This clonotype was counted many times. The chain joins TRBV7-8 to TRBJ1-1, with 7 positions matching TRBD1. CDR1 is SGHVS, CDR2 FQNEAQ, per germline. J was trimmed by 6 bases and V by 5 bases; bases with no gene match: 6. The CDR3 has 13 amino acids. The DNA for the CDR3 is TGTGCCAGCAGCGCCTTCAGGGGGTCTGAAGCTTTCTTT. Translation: CASSAFRGSEAFF.

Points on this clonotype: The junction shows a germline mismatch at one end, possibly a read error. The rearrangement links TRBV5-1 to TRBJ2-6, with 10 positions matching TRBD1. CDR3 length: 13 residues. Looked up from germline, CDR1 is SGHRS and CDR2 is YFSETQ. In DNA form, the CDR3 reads TGCGCCAGCAGCTGGACAGGGGGTGAAACTGAAGCTTTC. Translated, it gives CASSWTGGETEAF.

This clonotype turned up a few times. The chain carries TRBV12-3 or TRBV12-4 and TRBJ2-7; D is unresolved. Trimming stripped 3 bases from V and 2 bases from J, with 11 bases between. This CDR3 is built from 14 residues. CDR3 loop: CASSFIGSAYEQYF. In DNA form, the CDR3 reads TGTGCCAGCAGTTTTATCGGGTCAGCCTACGAGCAGTACTTC.

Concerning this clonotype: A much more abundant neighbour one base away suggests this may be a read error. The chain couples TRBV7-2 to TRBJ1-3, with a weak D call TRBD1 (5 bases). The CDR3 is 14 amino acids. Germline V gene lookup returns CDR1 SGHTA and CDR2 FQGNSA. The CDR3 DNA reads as TGTGCCAGCACCTTAGCCAGGGCTGGAAACACCATATATTTT. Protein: CASTLARAGNTIYF.

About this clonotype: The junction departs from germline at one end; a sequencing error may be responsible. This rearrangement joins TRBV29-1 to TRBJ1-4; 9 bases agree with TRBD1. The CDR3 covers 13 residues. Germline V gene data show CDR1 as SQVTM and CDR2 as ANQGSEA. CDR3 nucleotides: TGCAGCATTGAAGATCGGGACAGGGCGAAACTGTTTTTT. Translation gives CSIEDRDRAKLFF.

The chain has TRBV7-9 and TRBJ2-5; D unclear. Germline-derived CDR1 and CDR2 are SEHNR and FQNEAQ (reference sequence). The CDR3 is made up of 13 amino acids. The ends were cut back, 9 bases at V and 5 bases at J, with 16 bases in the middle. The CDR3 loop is CASSKGSGETQYF. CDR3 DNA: TGTGCCAGTTCAAAGGGCTCGGGCGAGACCCAGTACTTC.

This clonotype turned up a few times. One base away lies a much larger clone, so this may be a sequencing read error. The CDR3 protein is CAIREGTEHEKLSF. For the CDR3, the DNA is TGTGCCATCAGAGAAGGGACAGAGCATGAAAAACTGTCTTTT. The chain joins TRBV10-3 to TRBJ1-4; TRBD1 matches at 7 bases. Germline lookup yields CDR1 ENHRY and CDR2 SYGVKD. This CDR3 region has 14 residues.

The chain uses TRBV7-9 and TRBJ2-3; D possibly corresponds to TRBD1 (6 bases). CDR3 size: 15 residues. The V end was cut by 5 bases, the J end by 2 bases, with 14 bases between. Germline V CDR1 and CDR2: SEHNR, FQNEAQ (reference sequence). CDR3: CASSPLGGVTDTQYF. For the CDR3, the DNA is TGTGCCAGCAGCCCTCTAGGGGGAGTCACAGATACGCAGTATTTT. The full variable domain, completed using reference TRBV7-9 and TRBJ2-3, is DTGVSQNPRHKITKRGQNVTFRCDPISEHNRLYWYRQTLGQGPEFLTYFQNEAQLEKSRLLSDRFSAERPKGSFSTLEIQRTEQGDSAMYLCASSPLGGVTDTQYFGPGTRLTVL.